The 21 T cell receptor beta chains below all came from one sample that was sequenced in a study of lymphopenia after photon versus proton radiotherapy. Libraries were prepared by immunoSEQ multiplex PCR; TCRdb keeps only in-frame clonotypes and omits some of them. The sample records 25,000 to 30,000 clones, about 81% being singletons. Specimen: peripheral blood, collected from a patient treated with photon-based radiotherapy. The receptors were gathered from a man in his fifties or sixties with gastric cancer.

This chain connects TRBV11-1 to TRBJ2-5, with a tentative D call TRBD1 (6 bases). Looked up from germline, CDR1 is SGHAT and CDR2 is FQDESV (reference sequence). The CDR3 loop spans 14 amino acids. V lost 1 base, J lost 4 bases, and 10 bases lay in between. CDR3 sequence reads: CASSLDRVAETQYF. The CDR3 DNA follows: TGTGCCAGCAGCTTAGACAGGGTGGCAGAGACCCAGTACTTC.

This clone has only one observation. The V gene is TRBV5-6, the J gene TRBJ2-7, with D maybe TRBD2 (5 bases). The CDR3 sequence is 14 residues long. V lost 2 bases and J lost 4, with 13 bases in between. Germline V gene lookup returns CDR1 SGHDT and CDR2 YYEEEE. CDR3 in amino acids: CASSFVGVLYEQYF. Written as DNA, the CDR3 is TGTGCCAGCAGCTTTGTCGGGGTGTTGTACGAGCAGTACTTC.

V is TRBV6-6 and J is TRBJ1-6; TRBD1 aligns across 7 bases. Germline assignment: CDR1 MNHNY and CDR2 SVGAGI (reference sequence). V dropped 5 bases and J dropped 6; count of bases not matched to a gene: 4. This CDR3 has 14 amino acids. CDR3 sequence reads: CASSAGTANSPLHF. As DNA, the CDR3 is TGTGCCAGCAGTGCCGGGACAGCTAATTCACCCCTCCACTTT.

The chain combines TRBV19 with TRBJ1-5; 12 bases map to TRBD1. Germline-derived CDR1 and CDR2 are LNHDA and SQIVND (reference sequence). The trim removed 5 bases at V and 5 bases at J, leaving 7 bases unmatched. The CDR3 covers 16 residues. CDR3 protein: CASSSHGTGGDQPQHF. CDR3 DNA: TGTGCCAGTAGTTCCCACGGGACAGGGGGCGATCAGCCCCAGCATTTT.

DNA for the CDR3: TGCAGCGTTCGGGAGGAGACCCAGTACTTC. It yields the protein CSVREETQYF. This chain uses TRBV29-1 with TRBJ2-5; weak D call: TRBD2 (6 bases). The CDR3 is 10 residues long. V shed 5 bases and J shed 5 bases, with 6 bases lying between them. Germline-derived CDR1 and CDR2 are SQVTM and ANQGSEA.

The chain couples TRBV7-3 to TRBJ2-3; perhaps TRBD2 as D (5 bases). The CDR3 has 15 residues. Germline V gene sequence: CDR1 SGHTA, CDR2 FQGTGA. Trimming pared 0 bases from V and 0 bases from J, leaving 7 bases between. The CDR3 DNA reads as TGTGCCAGCAGCTTAACCCGCGGGAGCACAGATACGCAGTATTTT. Translating gives CASSLTRGSTDTQYF.

This clone showed up just a few times. The CDR3 nucleotides are TGCGCCAGCAGCTTGACTTTGGAAACCTTAGCCAAAAACATTCAGTACTTC. Residues: CASSLTLETLAKNIQYF. This chain uses TRBV5-1 with TRBJ2-4; no firm D call. The CDR3 contains 17 residues. V was trimmed by 1 base and J by 0 bases, leaving 14 bases between them. The V gene's germline CDR1 is SGHRS and CDR2 YFSETQ.

This clone was observed a few times. The V call is TRBV11-2, the J call TRBJ2-1; TRBD2 is a possible D gene (5 bases). Germline-derived CDR1 and CDR2 are SGHAT and FQNNGV. Trimming pared 4 bases from V and 1 base from J, leaving 14 bases between. The CDR3 consists of 16 residues. The DNA for the CDR3 is TGTGCCAGCAGCTCCATACTAGGTTGGTCCTACAATGAGCAGTTCTTC. Its translation: CASSSILGWSYNEQFF.

This chain connects TRBV7-2 to TRBJ1-1; no clear D. V was shortened by 5 bases and J by 4 bases, with 11 bases between the two germline ends. The CDR3 length is 13 residues. From germline, CDR1 is SGHTA and CDR2 FQGNSA. CDR3 nucleotides: TGTGCCAGCAGCGGAACTGATCTCACTGAAGCTTTCTTT. It encodes CASSGTDLTEAFF.

This rearrangement joins TRBV2 to TRBJ2-7, with 7 nucleotides matching TRBD2. CDR1 is SNHLY and CDR2 is FYNNEI in the germline V gene. J was trimmed by 6 bases and V by 6 bases; bases with no gene match: 8. CDR3 length equals 13 residues. CDR3 loop: CASSLGGGSEQYF. For the CDR3, the DNA is TGTGCCAGCAGCCTGGGGGGAGGGAGCGAGCAGTACTTC.

V and J are TRBV6-1 and TRBJ2-5; TRBD2 agrees at 12 bases. The CDR3 is 13 residues long. The ends lost 10 bases at V and 5 bases at J; junction bases unmatched: 5. CDR1 is MNHNS and CDR2 is SASEGT in the germline V gene. Here the CDR3 DNA reads TGTGCCACAATGACTAGCGGGGGTGAGACCCAGTACTTC. It codes for CATMTSGGETQYF.

The V gene is TRBV5-6, the J gene TRBJ1-1; no clear D. CDR1 and CDR2 (germline): SGHDT, YYEEEE. V lost 0 bases and J 1 base, leaving 4 bases between the germline ends. The CDR3 runs to 13 residues. The CDR3 spells CASSLGWNTEAFF. CDR3 coding DNA: TGTGCCAGCAGCTTGGGCTGGAACACTGAAGCTTTCTTT.

This clone was detected once. This chain uses TRBV18 with TRBJ2-5; perhaps TRBD2 as D (6 bases). Germline V gives CDR1 KGHSH, CDR2 LQKENI. V was trimmed by 6 bases and J by 4 bases, leaving 15 bases between them. The CDR3 covers 14 residues. DNA of the CDR3: TGTGCCAGCTCCCCCGGAGGGGTAGGAGAGACCCAGTACTTC. Translation: CASSPGGVGETQYF.

The chain recombines TRBV27 with TRBJ1-5; D ambiguous. Looked up from germline, CDR1 is MNHEY and CDR2 is SMNVEV (reference sequence). V lost 4 bases to trimming and J lost 4 bases, with 8 bases between them. This CDR3 is 13 amino acids long. The CDR3 region has the DNA TGTGCCAGCAGTTCAGGACCTAATCAGCCCCAGCATTTT. Amino acid sequence: CASSSGPNQPQHF.

V and J are TRBV5-6 and TRBJ2-1; D is possibly TRBD2 (5 bases). The CDR3 has 15 amino acids. From germline, CDR1 is SGHDT and CDR2 YYEEEE. Trimming took off 4 bases at V and 2 bases at J, with 13 bases between the two ends. The CDR3: CASSPVRVTYNEQFF. In DNA form, the CDR3 reads TGTGCCAGCAGCCCAGTGAGGGTCACCTACAATGAGCAGTTCTTC.

This chain joins TRBV6-6 and TRBJ1-6, with no clear D. CDR3 length equals 14 residues. From germline, CDR1 is MNHNY and CDR2 SVGAGI (reference sequence). V was shortened by 2 bases and J by 6 bases, with 8 bases between the two germline ends. The CDR3 here is CASSYKPSNSPLHF. The CDR3 nucleotides read TGTGCCAGCAGTTACAAACCCTCTAATTCACCCCTCCACTTT.

The CDR3 DNA reads as TGTGCCAGCAGCCAGGGACAGGGTAGCAATCAGCCCCAGCATTTT. It translates to CASSQGQGSNQPQHF. J is TRBJ1-5 and V is TRBV5-6; the match to TRBD1 covers 9 bases. CDR1 and CDR2 (germline): SGHDT, YYEEEE. CDR3 size: 15 residues. V dropped 4 bases and J dropped 0; count of bases not matched to a gene: 2.

In its sample, this clone was seen once. This rearrangement joins TRBV6-5 to TRBJ2-4, with D possibly being TRBD1 (6 bases). With 6 bases removed from V and 0 bases from J, the gap between germline ends came to 12 bases. The CDR3 runs to 15 residues. Germline V gene sequence: CDR1 MNHEY, CDR2 SVGAGI. CDR3 DNA: TGTGCCAGCAGGGAACAGGGAACAGCCAAAAACATTCAGTACTTC. Translating it yields CASREQGTAKNIQYF.

A word on this clone: This sample also contains other DNA sequences that code for the same CDR3. V usage is TRBV6-5 and J usage is TRBJ1-1; D gene uncertain. The CDR3 has 13 residues. CDR1 and CDR2 (germline): MNHEY, SVGAGI. V was cut by 4 bases and J by 0 bases, with 6 bases left in between. In DNA, the CDR3 is TGTGCCAGCAGTTCGACGGTGAACACTGAAGCTTTCTTT. This encodes CASSSTVNTEAFF.

This chain joins TRBV10-3 and TRBJ1-1; the D is unclear. The CDR3 has 13 amino acids. V gave up 6 bases and J gave up 1 base, with 9 bases separating them. From germline, CDR1 is ENHRY and CDR2 SYGVKD. For the CDR3, the DNA is TGTGCCATCAGAGTACAGCAGAACACTGAAGCTTTCTTT. It codes for CAIRVQQNTEAFF.

A single count supports this clone. The chain combines TRBV19 with TRBJ2-5; D is unclear. CDR3 length: 13 amino acids. CDR1 and CDR2 from the germline V gene are LNHDA and SQIVND (reference sequence). V shed 4 bases and J shed 5 bases, with 11 bases lying between them. The CDR3 DNA reads as TGTGCCAGTAGTACCGGACGGATGGAGACCCAGTACTTC. Amino acid sequence: CASSTGRMETQYF.